Listed below are T cell receptor beta chains from one sample, sequenced in a study of T cell responses to AZD1222 COVID-19 vaccine. Assay used: immunoSEQ multiplex PCR; TCRdb lists only in-frame clones, some missing. The sample has 100,000 to 150,000 clones, around nine tenths seen once. This specimen consisted of peripheral blood, obtained on day 0 of MenACWY control vaccination. The receptors shown here come from an adult in good health. Each CDR3 is given with its conserved first and last residue. A D gene is named only where the DNA matches it firmly. Some rows mark clone size as missing; the rest say once, few, many or name a class of expanded clone.

clone size | J gene | D gene | V gene | CDR3 protein | CDR3 DNA
. | TRBJ2-7 | . | TRBV28 | CASSSYYEQYF | TGTGCCAGCAGTTCCTACTACGAGCAGTACTTC
. | TRBJ2-7 | TRBD2 | TRBV9 | CASSAFASGSGHEQYF | TGTGCCAGCAGCGCCTTTGCTAGCGGGAGTGGTCACGAGCAGTACTTC
. | TRBJ2-7 | TRBD2 | TRBV27 | CASSFASGRAMDEQYF | TGTGCCAGCAGTTTTGCTAGCGGGAGGGCCATGGACGAGCAGTACTTC
. | TRBJ2-7 | . | TRBV7-8 | CASSLVPGELYEQYF | TGTGCCAGCAGCTTAGTACCAGGGGAATTATACGAGCAGTACTTC
once | TRBJ1-5 | . | TRBV27 | CASRKNLIPKDNQPQHF | TGTGCCAGCAGGAAGAACCTAATCCCCAAGGACAATCAGCCCCAGCATTTT
. | TRBJ2-7 | TRBD2 | TRBV15 | CATSHIDGLAGGFPYEQYF | TGTGCCACCAGCCACATTGACGGACTAGCGGGGGGTTTTCCTTACGAGCAGTACTTC
. | TRBJ2-3 | TRBD2 | TRBV6-1 | CASSEGVAWEGRTDTQYF | TGTGCCAGCAGTGAGGGGGTCGCGTGGGAGGGCCGCACAGATACGCAGTATTTT
. | TRBJ2-5 | . | TRBV10-3 | CAISDGSGQETQYF | TGTGCCATCAGTGATGGTAGCGGACAAGAGACCCAGTACTTC
. | TRBJ2-3 | . | TRBV5-1 | CASSWPSAETDTQYF | TGCGCCAGCAGCTGGCCCTCTGCTGAAACAGATACGCAGTATTTT
. | TRBJ2-3 | . | TRBV4-1 | CASSLSSSDTQYF | TGCGCCAGCAGCCTTTCCTCGTCAGATACGCAGTATTTT
. | TRBJ2-5 | . | TRBV10-3 | CAISEGMQETQYF | TGTGCCATCAGCGAAGGGATGCAAGAGACCCAGTACTTC
. | TRBJ2-2 | . | TRBV7-3 | CASSLGTHTGELFF | TGTGCCAGCAGCTTAGGGACCCACACCGGGGAGCTGTTTTTT
. | TRBJ2-3 | TRBD2 | TRBV6-4 | CASSVSSGSTDTQYF | TGTGCCAGCAGTGTCTCTAGCGGGAGCACAGATACGCAGTATTTT
. | TRBJ1-6 | TRBD1 | TRBV6-6 | CASSYLGAGTDSPLHF | TGTGCCAGCAGTTACCTCGGGGCGGGGACAGATTCACCCCTCCACTTT
. | TRBJ2-5 | TRBD2 | TRBV30 | CAWSSGSRETQYF | TGTGCCTGGTCTAGCGGGAGTCGGGAGACCCAGTACTTC
. | TRBJ1-3 | . | TRBV2 | CASSESSSGNTIYF | TGTGCCAGCAGTGAGTCAAGCTCTGGAAACACCATATATTTT
. | TRBJ1-4 | . | TRBV5-6 | CASSRWTGRATNEKLFF | TGTGCCAGCAGCCGATGGACGGGGAGGGCAACTAATGAAAAACTGTTTTTT
once | TRBJ2-1 | . | TRBV9 | CASSVVTSPYNEQFF | TGTGCCAGCAGCGTAGTAACTAGCCCATACAATGAGCAGTTCTTC
. | TRBJ2-3 | . | TRBV6-2/TRBV6-3 | CASSFTTDTQYF | TGTGCCAGCAGTTTCACCACAGATACGCAGTATTTT
. | TRBJ2-3 | . | TRBV5-4 | CASSLGPGSTDTQYF | TGTGCCAGCAGCTTGGGCCCCGGGTCCACAGATACGCAGTATTTT
. | TRBJ2-7 | TRBD2 | TRBV3-1/TRBV3-2 | CASSHLGLAGFYEQYF | TGTGCCAGCAGCCACCTGGGACTAGCGGGATTTTACGAGCAGTACTTC
. | TRBJ1-1 | TRBD1 | TRBV6-6 | CASSRDREMAFF | TGTGCCAGCAGTCGGGACAGGGAGATGGCTTTCTTT
few | TRBJ1-1 | . | TRBV19 | CASITGKNTEAFF | TGTGCCAGTATTACAGGGAAGAACACTGAAGCTTTCTTT
. | TRBJ2-5 | TRBD2 | TRBV15 | CATSRDTGGEAETQYF | TGTGCCACCAGCAGAGATACGGGAGGGGAAGCAGAGACCCAGTACTTC
. | TRBJ2-1 | TRBD2 | TRBV10-3 | CAISHTGTSFYNEQFF | TGTGCCATCAGCCATACCGGGACTAGCTTTTACAATGAGCAGTTCTTC
. | TRBJ1-1 | . | TRBV27 | CASSSNLNTEAFF | TGTGCCAGCAGTTCAAACTTGAACACTGAAGCTTTCTTT
once | TRBJ2-1 | TRBD2 | TRBV9 | CASSPTSAYNEQFF | TGTGCCAGCAGCCCGACTAGCGCGTACAATGAGCAGTTCTTC
. | TRBJ1-2 | . | TRBV24-1 | CATSDLIIYDSKKTYGYTF | TGTGCCACCAGTGATCTTATCATCTACGACAGCAAAAAGACCTATGGCTACACCTTC
. | TRBJ2-5 | TRBD1 | TRBV24-1 | CATSDTGTGEEETQYF | TGTGCCACCAGTGACACCGGGACAGGGGAAGAAGAGACCCAGTACTTC
. | TRBJ1-1 | . | TRBV5-1 | CASSTRGGVTAEAFF | TGCGCCAGCAGCACTCGGGGAGGCGTTACGGCTGAAGCTTTCTTT
. | TRBJ1-2 | . | TRBV13 | CASSLEGSDGYTF | TGTGCCAGCAGCTTAGAAGGGAGCGATGGCTACACCTTC
. | TRBJ2-1 | TRBD2 | TRBV19 | CARLAGPIEQFF | TGTGCCAGACTAGCGGGCCCGATTGAGCAGTTCTTC
. | TRBJ2-1 | . | TRBV27 | CASSLSPRQVLFF | TGTGCCAGCAGTTTATCGCCTAGGCAGGTTTTGTTCTTC